This T cell receptor beta chain was sequenced for a study of blood T cells in healthy people across ages. This clonotype was counted only a few times. One end of the junction is discordant with germline, which a read error may explain. A second about 7 to 12 cycle PCR used barcoded and J-beta primers. TCRdb re-called the 5' RACE reads through MiXCR, storing one row per CDR3 protein. The sample yields roughly 2 million distinct CDR3 sequences, roughly 49% seen once. Each sample provided at least 6 micrograms of extracted total RNA. Germline values: CDR1 MNHEY, CDR2 SVGEGT. This CDR3 contains 19 residues.

Sequenced input: blood. V and J are TRBV6-2 or TRBV6-3 and TRBJ2-1; 11 bases fit TRBD2. The TCR originated in a woman in her 40s in good health. The CDR3 loop reads CASSHSSPLLAGVLNEQFF. For the CDR3, the DNA is TGTGCCAGCAGTCACTCCTCTCCCCTACTAGCGGGGGTCCTCAATGAGCAGTTCTTC.